This TCR beta chain emerged from a study of cytomegalovirus exposure and HLA in healthy donors. The study, taken as a whole, reports: Highly shared sequence variants in one cluster were likely a sequencing artifact. The classifier reportedly diagnosed cytomegalovirus status with high specificity and sensitivity.

The CDR3 contains 14 residues. Deletions cut 5 bases from V and 0 bases from J, with 10 bases between. The germline gives CDR1 SGHVS, CDR2 FQNEAQ. The primer mix had 60 Vbeta and 13 Jbeta primers. Produced via immunoSEQ multiplex PCR; TCRdb's table is partial and in-frame only. The top ten clones hold 4% to 5.5% of a sample with around 91,000 clones, 78% of them seen once. Of note for this clone: Its antigen is unidentified.

The rearrangement uses TRBV7-8 and TRBJ1-1, with D perhaps matching TRBD1 (6 bases). This TCR derives from a male donor in good health and CMV-seropositive. Input material: PBMCs. CDR3 sequence (DNA): TGTGCCAGCAGCAGCAGGGGACTGAACACTGAAGCTTTCTTT. Residues: CASSSRGLNTEAFF.